This T cell receptor (beta chain) is from a study of T cell responses to AZD1222 COVID-19 vaccine. In the study overall: Second doses at about 4 or about 12 weeks were pooled.

Study results and limitations: A mostly white British donor set with more females was recruited, and clonal diversity was possibly underestimated. Repertoires were sampled only after the peak T cell response. Distributed over spike, vaccine-associated CD4 TCRs predominated at 160-218 and 743-854.

Sequenced by immunoSEQ multiplex PCR; TCRdb stores in-frame clones only, minus some. The sample lists about 110,000 clones, around 87% occurring once. Concerning this clone itself: Antigen: not known.

This CDR3 contains 12 residues. V trimming: 5 bases; J trimming: 8 bases; junction bases outside the gene matches: 6. Germline lookup yields CDR1 SGHDT and CDR2 YYEEEE. The source of this sequence is an adult in good health. The J gene is TRBJ1-2, the V gene TRBV5-6, with 7 nucleotides matching TRBD1. The sequences come from peripheral blood, collected on day 0 of AZD1222 vaccination. The DNA for the CDR3 is TGTGCCAGCAGAGAGGGGGCCAGGGGCTACACCTTC. Translated: CASREGARGYTF.